Listed below are T cell receptor beta chains from one sample, sequenced in a study of T cells in Graves' hyperthyroidism and ophthalmopathy. TCRdb analysed the multiplex PCR reads with MiXCR anew, one entry per CDR3 protein. The data hold a few hundred thousand distinct CDR3 sequences, with 46% observed a single time. Source material: peripheral blood or thyroid tissue (not recorded which). These TCRs come from an adult woman with Graves' disease, either hyperthyroidism or ophthalmopathy (not recorded which). CDR3s include the opening cysteine and the closing phenylalanine or tryptophan. Fields, in order: clone size, V gene, J gene, CDR3 protein. Size tells how often a clone was seen (once, few, many) or the class of an expanded clone, and some rows leave it out.

clone size: few
V gene: TRBV24-1
J gene: TRBJ2-5
CDR3 protein: CATSDLDQTVGETQYF

clone size: many
V gene: TRBV5-5
J gene: TRBJ2-7
CDR3 protein: CASSLGINYEQYF

clone size: once
V gene: TRBV20-1
J gene: TRBJ1-1
CDR3 protein: CSARPLDGFEAFF

clone size: .
V gene: TRBV2
J gene: TRBJ2-7
CDR3 protein: CASSATGSYF

clone size: few
V gene: TRBV10-3
J gene: TRBJ1-1
CDR3 protein: CAISEPDSENTEAFF

clone size: few
V gene: TRBV15
J gene: TRBJ1-5
CDR3 protein: CATRATPYSNQPQHF

clone size: few
V gene: TRBV10-3
J gene: TRBJ2-7
CDR3 protein: CAISLAVSYEQYF

clone size: .
V gene: TRBV20-1
J gene: TRBJ1-5
CDR3 protein: CSASVEGQNYNQPQHF

clone size: many
V gene: TRBV19
J gene: TRBJ1-5
CDR3 protein: CASTGDRLPSNQPQHF

clone size: once
V gene: TRBV4-2
J gene: TRBJ1-1
CDR3 protein: CASSQGTGELNTEAFF

clone size: many
V gene: TRBV5-1
J gene: TRBJ1-1
CDR3 protein: CASSTQGVVTEAFF

clone size: .
V gene: TRBV20-1
J gene: TRBJ1-1
CDR3 protein: CSARDRIRDRVGAFF

clone size: .
V gene: TRBV20-1
J gene: TRBJ2-5
CDR3 protein: CSGSSSTLMVRGSRETQYF

clone size: .
V gene: TRBV7-9
J gene: TRBJ1-5
CDR3 protein: CASSAWTGSEPQHF

clone size: once
V gene: TRBV5-1
J gene: TRBJ2-7
CDR3 protein: CASSSSPGLYEQYF

clone size: .
V gene: TRBV29-1
J gene: TRBJ1-1
CDR3 protein: CSARRTLNTEAFF

clone size: few
V gene: TRBV29-1
J gene: TRBJ2-7
CDR3 protein: CSVATRSQGDEQYF

clone size: .
V gene: TRBV10-3
J gene: TRBJ1-1
CDR3 protein: CAISGAGQGGPEAFF

clone size: .
V gene: TRBV7-9
J gene: TRBJ2-7
CDR3 protein: CASSPRGHGGEQYF

clone size: few
V gene: TRBV7-9
J gene: TRBJ2-7
CDR3 protein: CASSLAPGDEQYF

clone size: few
V gene: TRBV25-1
J gene: TRBJ1-5
CDR3 protein: CASSTGYQPQHF

clone size: once
V gene: TRBV10-3
J gene: TRBJ2-2
CDR3 protein: CAILLQGPGELFF

clone size: .
V gene: TRBV2
J gene: TRBJ2-3
CDR3 protein: CASSGDTQYF

clone size: few
V gene: TRBV15
J gene: TRBJ2-1
CDR3 protein: CATSRYNEQFF

clone size: few
V gene: TRBV7-9
J gene: TRBJ1-1
CDR3 protein: CASNRGLTEAFF

clone size: once
V gene: TRBV11-2
J gene: TRBJ1-6
CDR3 protein: CASSLEAGRNSPLHF

clone size: .
V gene: TRBV24-1
J gene: TRBJ2-5
CDR3 protein: CATRPRGREETQYF

clone size: few
V gene: TRBV7-9
J gene: TRBJ2-2
CDR3 protein: CGTQLGWRATGELFF

clone size: many
V gene: TRBV5-5
J gene: TRBJ2-7
CDR3 protein: CASSTGTGGAYEQYF

clone size: many
V gene: TRBV7-9
J gene: TRBJ1-5
CDR3 protein: CASSRGSEQNQPQHF

clone size: .
V gene: TRBV7-8
J gene: TRBJ1-5
CDR3 protein: CASSLEGMGNQPQHF

clone size: few
V gene: TRBV7-7
J gene: TRBJ2-5
CDR3 protein: CARDLQGRPRETQYF

clone size: .
V gene: TRBV7-9
J gene: TRBJ1-1
CDR3 protein: CASIARGIGTEAFF

clone size: .
V gene: TRBV29-1
J gene: TRBJ2-7
CDR3 protein: CSVEGEEGTAQSF

clone size: many
V gene: TRBV19
J gene: TRBJ2-5
CDR3 protein: CASSTTRALLETQYF

clone size: .
V gene: TRBV7-2
J gene: TRBJ2-2
CDR3 protein: CASSIGQGYEAGELFF

clone size: .
V gene: TRBV25-1
J gene: TRBJ2-5
CDR3 protein: CASRSRPSQTQYF

clone size: few
V gene: TRBV13
J gene: TRBJ2-7
CDR3 protein: CASSARSGYEQYF

clone size: .
V gene: TRBV20-1
J gene: TRBJ2-7
CDR3 protein: CSAGRGTGSYEQYF

clone size: few
V gene: TRBV7-9
J gene: TRBJ2-7
CDR3 protein: CASSARQRQGGEQYF

clone size: .
V gene: TRBV29-1
J gene: TRBJ1-5
CDR3 protein: CSVSQRPNQPQHF

clone size: few
V gene: TRBV18
J gene: TRBJ1-5
CDR3 protein: CASSNGLNQPQHF